The sequence of this TCR beta chain was determined in a study of blood T cell repertoires in COVID-19. Looked up from germline, CDR1 is MNHEY and CDR2 is SVGEGT. V lost 2 bases, J lost 8 bases, and 7 bases stayed unmatched. The CDR3 has 16 amino acids. The authors' processing: Reference gene primer amplification gave estimated nucleated cell counts. The repertoire was sequenced with immunoSEQ multiplex PCR; TCRdb's copy has only in-frame clones and lacks some. That table furnishes V, J and clone size, whereas the DNA furnished D and trimming. Here the sample spans about 34,000 clones, 80% being singletons. This clone was picked up a small number of times.

The source of this sequence is a woman aged 70-85 years with acute or convalescent COVID-19. The chain couples TRBV6-2 or TRBV6-3 to TRBJ1-6; 9 nucleotides align to TRBD1. Specimen: peripheral blood. The CDR3 DNA sequence: TGTGCCAGCAGTTACGACGGGACAGGGCAGGATTCACCCCTCCACTTT. This gives the protein CASSYDGTGQDSPLHF.